This section outlines one T cell receptor beta chain sequence together with its context. Antigen: not known. This specimen belongs to a study of shared clonotypes between healthy human individuals. Whole-study findings and limits: Sampling involved blood alone; tissue repertoires likely differ. The diversity represented, both genetic and in exposure history, was limited by few donors.

TCRdb's table, derived via immunoSEQ multiplex PCR, lists solely in-frame clones and lacks some. The sample has 85,000 to 100,000 clones; around 68% are singletons. Each donor was a Caucasian adult residing in Nashville, Tennessee. CD8 memory fractions consisted of CD45RO+ and CCR7-negative CD45RA+ TemRA cells together. The V end lost 3 bases, the J end lost 7 bases, and 16 bases lay between the germline ends. The CDR3 runs 14 residues. Germline loops: CDR1 SGHAT, CDR2 FQNNGV. The chain couples TRBV11-2 to TRBJ2-7, with D tentatively TRBD2 (5 bases). This TCR was recovered from a man between 25 and 39 years old in good health. Sequencing was done on a sample of memory CD8+ T cells sorted from blood. Subset indicated: CD45RO+ cells pooled with CCR7-negative TemRA cells. For the CDR3, the DNA is TGTGCCAGCAGCTTCTCCGTATCCTCGGGGGAGCAGTACTTC. Translation: CASSFSVSSGEQYF.